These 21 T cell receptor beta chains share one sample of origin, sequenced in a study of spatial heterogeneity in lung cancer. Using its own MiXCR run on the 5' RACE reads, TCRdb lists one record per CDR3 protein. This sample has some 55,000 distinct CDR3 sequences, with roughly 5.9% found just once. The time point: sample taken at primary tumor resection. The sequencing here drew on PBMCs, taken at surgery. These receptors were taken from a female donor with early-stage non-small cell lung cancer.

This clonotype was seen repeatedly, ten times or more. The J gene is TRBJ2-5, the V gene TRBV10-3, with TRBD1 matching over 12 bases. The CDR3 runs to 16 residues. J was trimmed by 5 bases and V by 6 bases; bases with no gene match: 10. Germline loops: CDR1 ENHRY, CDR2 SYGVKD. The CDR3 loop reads CAISTGTGGMGETQYF. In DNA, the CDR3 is TGTGCCATCAGCACCGGGACAGGGGGCATGGGTGAGACCCAGTACTTC.

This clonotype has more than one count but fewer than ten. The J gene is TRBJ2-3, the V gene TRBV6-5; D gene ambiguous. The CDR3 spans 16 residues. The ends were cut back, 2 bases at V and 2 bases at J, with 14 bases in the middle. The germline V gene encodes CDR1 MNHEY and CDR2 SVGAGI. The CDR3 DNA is TGTGCCAGCAGTTACGGTGGTAGCCGGCACACAGATACGCAGTATTTT. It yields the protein CASSYGGSRHTDTQYF.

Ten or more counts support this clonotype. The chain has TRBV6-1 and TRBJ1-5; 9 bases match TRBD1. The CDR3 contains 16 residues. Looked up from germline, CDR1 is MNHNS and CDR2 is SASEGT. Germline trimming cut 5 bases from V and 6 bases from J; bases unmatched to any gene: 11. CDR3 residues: CASSFKSGTGRQPQHF. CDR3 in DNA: TGTGCCAGCAGTTTTAAGTCCGGGACAGGGCGTCAGCCCCAGCATTTT.

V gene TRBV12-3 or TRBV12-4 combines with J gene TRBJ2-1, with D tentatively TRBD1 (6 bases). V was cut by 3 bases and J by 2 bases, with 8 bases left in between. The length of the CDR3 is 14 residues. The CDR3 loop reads CASSLSGAYNEQFF. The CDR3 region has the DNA TGTGCCAGCAGTTTGTCAGGGGCCTACAATGAGCAGTTCTTC.

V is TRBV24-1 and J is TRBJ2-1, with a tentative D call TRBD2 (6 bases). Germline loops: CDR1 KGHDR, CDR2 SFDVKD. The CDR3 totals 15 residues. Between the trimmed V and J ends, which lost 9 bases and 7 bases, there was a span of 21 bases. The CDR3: CATGLGGAAVNEQFF. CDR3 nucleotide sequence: TGTGCCACCGGGTTGGGCGGGGCTGCGGTTAATGAGCAGTTCTTC.

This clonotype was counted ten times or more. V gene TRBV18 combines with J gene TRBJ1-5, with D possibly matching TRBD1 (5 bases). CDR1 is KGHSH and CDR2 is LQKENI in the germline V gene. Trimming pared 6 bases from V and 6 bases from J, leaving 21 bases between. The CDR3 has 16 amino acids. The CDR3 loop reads CASSPVPTPGGQPQHF. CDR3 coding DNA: TGTGCCAGCTCCCCTGTCCCGACTCCGGGGGGTCAGCCCCAGCATTTT.

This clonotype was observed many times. CDR3 amino acids: CASSTGIQVYGYTF. CDR3 sequence (DNA): TGTGCCAGCAGCACCGGGATACAGGTCTATGGCTACACCTTC. The chain joins TRBV25-1 to TRBJ1-2, with TRBD1 as a possible D gene (5 bases). The V gene lost 6 bases and the J gene lost 4 bases, with 15 bases spanning the gap. The CDR3 runs to 14 residues. Germline values: CDR1 MGHDK, CDR2 SYGVNS.

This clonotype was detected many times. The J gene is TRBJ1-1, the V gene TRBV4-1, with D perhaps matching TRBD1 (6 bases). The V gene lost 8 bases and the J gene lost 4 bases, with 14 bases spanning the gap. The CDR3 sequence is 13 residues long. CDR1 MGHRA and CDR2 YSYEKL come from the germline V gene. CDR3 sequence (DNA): TGCGCCAGCCAACAGGGCGCGAGCACTGAAGCTTTCTTT. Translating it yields CASQQGASTEAFF.

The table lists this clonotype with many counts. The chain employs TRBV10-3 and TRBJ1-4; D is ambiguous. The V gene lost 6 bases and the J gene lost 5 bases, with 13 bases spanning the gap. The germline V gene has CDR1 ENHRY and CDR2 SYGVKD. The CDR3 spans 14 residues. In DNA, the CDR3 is TGTGCCATCAGCCAGTCCTCGCTCAATGAAAAACTGTTTTTT. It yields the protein CAISQSSLNEKLFF.

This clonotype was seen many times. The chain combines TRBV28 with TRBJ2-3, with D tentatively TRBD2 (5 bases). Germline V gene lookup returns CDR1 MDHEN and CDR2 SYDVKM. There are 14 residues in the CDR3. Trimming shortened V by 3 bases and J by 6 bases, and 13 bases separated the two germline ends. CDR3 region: CASSFGLSLDTQYF. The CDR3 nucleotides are TGTGCCAGCAGTTTTGGACTCTCTTTGGATACGCAGTATTTT.

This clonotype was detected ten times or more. The CDR3 region is CASSKRPGTASSGNTIYF. CDR3 bases: TGTGCCAGCAGCAAAAGGCCGGGGACCGCGTCCTCTGGAAACACCATATATTTT. The chain is built from TRBV21-1 and TRBJ1-3. TRBV21-1 counts as a pseudogene. The CDR3 sequence is 18 residues long.

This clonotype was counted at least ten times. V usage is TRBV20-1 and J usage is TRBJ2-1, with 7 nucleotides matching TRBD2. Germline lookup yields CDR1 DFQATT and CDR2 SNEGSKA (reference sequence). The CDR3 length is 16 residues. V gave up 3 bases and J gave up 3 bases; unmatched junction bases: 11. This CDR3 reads CSASATRASGYNEQFF. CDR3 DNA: TGCAGTGCTAGCGCGACAAGGGCTAGCGGCTACAATGAGCAGTTCTTC.

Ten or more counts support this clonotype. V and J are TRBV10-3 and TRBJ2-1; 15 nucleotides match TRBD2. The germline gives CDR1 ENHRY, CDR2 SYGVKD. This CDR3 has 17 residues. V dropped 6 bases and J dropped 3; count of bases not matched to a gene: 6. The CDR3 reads CAIRGGLAGGSYNEQFF. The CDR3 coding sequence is TGTGCCATCAGGGGGGGACTAGCGGGAGGTAGCTACAATGAGCAGTTCTTC.

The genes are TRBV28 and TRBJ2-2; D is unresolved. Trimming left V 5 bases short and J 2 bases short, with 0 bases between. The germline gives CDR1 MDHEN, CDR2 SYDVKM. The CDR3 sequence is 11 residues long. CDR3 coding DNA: TGTGCCAGCAGTAACACCGGGGAGCTGTTTTTT. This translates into CASSNTGELFF.

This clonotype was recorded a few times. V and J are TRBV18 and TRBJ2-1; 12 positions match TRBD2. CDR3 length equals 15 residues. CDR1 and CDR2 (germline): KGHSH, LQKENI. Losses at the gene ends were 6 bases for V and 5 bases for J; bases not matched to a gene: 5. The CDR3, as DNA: TGTGCCAGCTCGCCGCTAGCGGGGGGGCACAATGAGCAGTTCTTC. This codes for CASSPLAGGHNEQFF.

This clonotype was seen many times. In nucleotides, the CDR3 is TGTGCCAGCAGCTTATTGGGGAACTACGAGCAGTACTTC. Translation: CASSLLGNYEQYF. V gene TRBV7-9 combines with J gene TRBJ2-7, with D unresolved. V lost 2 bases to trimming and J lost 3 bases, with 8 bases between them. CDR1 and CDR2 from the germline V gene are SEHNR and FQNEAQ (reference sequence). This CDR3 region has 13 residues.

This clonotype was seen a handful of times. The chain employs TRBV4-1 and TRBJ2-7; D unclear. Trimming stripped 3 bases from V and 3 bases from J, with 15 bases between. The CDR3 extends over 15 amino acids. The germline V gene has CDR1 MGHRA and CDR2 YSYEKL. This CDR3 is CASSQAQASLYEQYF. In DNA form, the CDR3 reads TGCGCCAGCAGCCAGGCTCAGGCATCCCTCTACGAGCAGTACTTC.

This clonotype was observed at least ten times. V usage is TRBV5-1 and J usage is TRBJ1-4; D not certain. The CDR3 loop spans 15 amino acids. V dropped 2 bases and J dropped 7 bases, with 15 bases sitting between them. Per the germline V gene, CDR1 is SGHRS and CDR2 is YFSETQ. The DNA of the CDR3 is TGCGCCAGCAGCTTTGAGGACGCTACGGCTGAAAAACTGTTTTTT. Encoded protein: CASSFEDATAEKLFF. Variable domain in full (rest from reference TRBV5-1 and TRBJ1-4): KAGVTQTPRYLIKTRGQQVTLSCSPISGHRSVSWYQQTPGQGLQFLFEYFSETQRNKGNFPGRFSGRQFSNSRSEMNVSTLELGDSALYLCASSFEDATAEKLFFGSGTQLSVL.

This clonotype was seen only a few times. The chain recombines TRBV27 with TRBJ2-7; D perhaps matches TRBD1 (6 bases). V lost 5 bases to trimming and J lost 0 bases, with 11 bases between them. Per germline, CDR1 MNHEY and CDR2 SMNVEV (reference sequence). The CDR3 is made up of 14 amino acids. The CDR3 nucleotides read TGTGCCAGCAGTGCACGACAGGCCTCCTACGAGCAGTACTTC. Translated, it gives CASSARQASYEQYF.

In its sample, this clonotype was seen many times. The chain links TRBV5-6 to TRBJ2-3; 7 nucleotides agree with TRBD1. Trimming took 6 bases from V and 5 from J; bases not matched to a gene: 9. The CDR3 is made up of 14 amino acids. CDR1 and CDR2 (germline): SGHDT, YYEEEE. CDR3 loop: CASILPGGKDTQYF. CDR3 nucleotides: TGTGCCAGCATCCTCCCAGGGGGAAAAGATACGCAGTATTTT. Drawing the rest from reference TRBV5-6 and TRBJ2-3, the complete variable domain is DAGVTQSPTHLIKTRGQQVTLRCSPKSGHDTVSWYQQALGQGPQFIFQYYEEEERQRGNFPDRFSGHQFPNYSSELNVNALLLGDSALYLCASILPGGKDTQYFGPGTRLTVL.

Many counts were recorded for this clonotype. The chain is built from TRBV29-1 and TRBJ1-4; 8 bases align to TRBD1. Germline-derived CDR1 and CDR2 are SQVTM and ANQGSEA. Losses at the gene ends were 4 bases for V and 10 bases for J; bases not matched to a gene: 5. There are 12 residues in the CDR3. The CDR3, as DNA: TGCAGCGTTGCGCAGGGGGCAGGAAAACTGTTTTTT. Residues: CSVAQGAGKLFF. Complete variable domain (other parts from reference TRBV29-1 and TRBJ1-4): SAVISQKPSRDICQRGTSLTIQCQVDSQVTMMFWYRQQPGQSLTLIATANQGSEATYESGFVIDKFPISRPNLTFSTLTVSNMSPEDSSIYLCSVAQGAGKLFFGSGTQLSVL.